The 32 T cell receptor beta chains below all came from one sample that was sequenced in a study of HIV-infected children after antiretroviral therapy interruption. The TCR library was built from RNA with a 3' RACE protocol and unique molecular identifiers. TCRdb ran MiXCR on the 3' RACE reads and lists one entry per CDR3 protein. The table records some 38,000 distinct CDR3 sequences, approximately 7% of them present only once. The treatment here: PENTA 11 planned treatment interruption arm or continuous ART arm. The sample here was CD45RA+ CD4+ T cells from PBMCs, pooled from several time points, taken from a donor given antiretroviral therapy, either interrupted or continuous. Subset indicated: naive CD4+ CD45RA+ CD45RO- T cells. The source is a pool of human donors with HIV.

This clonotype was counted ten times or more. The V gene is TRBV25-1, the J gene TRBJ2-3; D is uncertain. CDR3 length equals 13 residues. V lost 1 base and J lost 5, with 7 bases in between. Per the germline V gene, CDR1 is MGHDK and CDR2 is SYGVNS. In nucleotides, the CDR3 is TGTGCCAGCAGTGAATCTGGCCTAGATACGCAGTATTTT. This sequence encodes CASSESGLDTQYF.

This clonotype showed up many times. The chain has TRBV7-2 and TRBJ2-5, with 7 positions matching TRBD1. CDR1 is SGHTA, CDR2 FQGNSA, per germline. The CDR3 is 14 amino acids. The V segment lost 5 bases and the J segment 6 bases; nucleotides outside the gene matches: 9. CDR3: CASSPPGQKKTQYF. CDR3 DNA: TGTGCCAGCAGCCCTCCGGGACAGAAAAAGACCCAGTACTTC.

This clonotype was seen ten or more times. The chain links TRBV9 to TRBJ2-7; maybe TRBD2 (6 bases). The CDR3 loop spans 15 amino acids. The germline V gene encodes CDR1 SGDLS and CDR2 YYNGEE. V was clipped by 4 bases and J by 4 bases, with 18 bases between them. The CDR3 bases are TGTGCCAGCAGCCCCTGGGAGCGACTAGTATACGAGCAGTACTTC. Translated: CASSPWERLVYEQYF. Based on the CDR3 plus reference TRBV9 and TRBJ2-7, the full variable domain is DSGVTQTPKHLITATGQRVTLRCSPRSGDLSVYWYQQSLDQGLQFLIQYYNGEERAKGNILERFSAQQFPDLHSELNLSSLELGDSALYFCASSPWERLVYEQYFGPGTRLTVT.

This clonotype was counted many times. The V gene is TRBV12-3 or TRBV12-4, the J gene TRBJ2-5, with TRBD2 matching over 7 bases. V was clipped by 5 bases and J by 0 bases; unmatched bases: 9. The length of the CDR3 is 16 residues. CDR3 nucleotide sequence: TGTGCCAGCAGTCCAGGGAGCGGGATGTACCAAGAGACCCAGTACTTC. Translation: CASSPGSGMYQETQYF.

This clonotype came up many times. Germline and junction disagree at one end, which may indicate a read error. The rearrangement joins TRBV6-6 to TRBJ2-5, with TRBD1 as a possible D gene (6 bases). There are 12 residues in the CDR3. Per germline, CDR1 MNHNY and CDR2 SVGAGI (reference sequence). The CDR3 DNA follows: TGTGCCAGCGGTGTGGGGGCTCACACCCAGTACTTT. Translating it yields CASGVGAHTQYF.

This clonotype was observed many times. The genes are TRBV4-1 and TRBJ2-7, with 10 bases fitting TRBD1. The CDR3 covers 17 residues. CDR1 is MGHRA, CDR2 YSYEKL, per germline. Losses at the gene ends were 0 bases for V and 6 bases for J; bases not matched to a gene: 11. The CDR3 DNA reads as TGCGCCAGCAGCCAAGAGGGCGGGACAGGGGTAAGGGGCGAGCAGTACTTC. This encodes CASSQEGGTGVRGEQYF.

In this sample, this clonotype turned up many times. This chain connects TRBV24-1 to TRBJ1-5; D may be TRBD1 (6 bases). The germline V gene has CDR1 KGHDR and CDR2 SFDVKD. This CDR3 is 15 amino acids long. V was shortened by 2 bases and J by 3 bases, with 10 bases between the two germline ends. CDR3 amino acids: CATSDSGQLNQPQHF. The CDR3 coding sequence is TGTGCCACCAGTGATTCAGGACAGCTCAATCAGCCCCAGCATTTT.

The sample holds many counts of this clonotype. The chain uses TRBV28 and TRBJ2-3, with 12 bases that match TRBD2. V lost 2 bases, J lost 5 bases, and 5 bases stayed unmatched. Germline V gene sequence: CDR1 MDHEN, CDR2 SYDVKM. The CDR3 spans 16 residues. As DNA, the CDR3 is TGTGCCAGCAGTTTACCTAGCGGGGGGGCTGGAGATACGCAGTATTTT. The encoded protein is CASSLPSGGAGDTQYF.

This clonotype was observed many times. The CDR3 coding sequence is TGTGCCAGCAGGAGTACGACCCACATGGCAGATACGCAGTATTTT. This translates into CASRSTTHMADTQYF. V is TRBV2 and J is TRBJ2-3; D is unclear. The V end lost 6 bases, the J end lost 4 bases, and 17 bases lay between the germline ends. Per the germline V gene, CDR1 is SNHLY and CDR2 is FYNNEI. The CDR3 loop spans 15 amino acids.

This clonotype was seen many times. The rearrangement links TRBV24-1 to TRBJ2-1; D perhaps matches TRBD1 (9 bases). Germline CDR1 is KGHDR and CDR2 is SFDVKD. There are 17 residues in the CDR3. V lost 2 bases, J lost 6 bases, and 19 bases lay in between. Written as DNA, the CDR3 is TGTGCCACCAGTGATTCGCGGGGGGACAGGGTACTCAATGAGCAGTTCTTC. Amino acid sequence: CATSDSRGDRVLNEQFF.

This clonotype was counted ten times or more. This chain links TRBV28 with TRBJ2-1; 15 positions match TRBD2. V trimming: 3 bases; J trimming: 6 bases; junction bases outside the gene matches: 15. The CDR3 totals 20 residues. Germline values: CDR1 MDHEN, CDR2 SYDVKM. The CDR3: CASSFIRTKGLAGGPNEQFF. CDR3 nucleotides: TGTGCCAGCAGTTTTATTAGGACAAAAGGACTAGCGGGAGGGCCCAATGAGCAGTTCTTC. Using reference TRBV28 and TRBJ2-1 for the parts outside the CDR3, the full variable domain is DVKVTQSSRYLVKRTGEKVFLECVQDMDHENMFWYRQDPGLGLRLIYFSYDVKMKEKGDIPEGYSVSREKKERFSLILESASTNQTSMYLCASSFIRTKGLAGGPNEQFFGPGTRLTVL.

The chain uses TRBV20-1 and TRBJ1-4; D not resolved. The V end lost 0 bases, the J end lost 5 bases, and 10 bases lay between the germline ends. The CDR3 length is 14 residues. Per germline, CDR1 DFQATT and CDR2 SNEGSKA (reference sequence). The CDR3 here is CSARDLPINEKLFF. The CDR3 DNA reads TGCAGTGCTAGAGATCTCCCGATAAATGAAAAACTGTTTTTT.

This clonotype has ten or more counts. V usage is TRBV12-3 or TRBV12-4 and J usage is TRBJ1-2, with 11 bases identical to TRBD1. With 6 bases clipped from V and 4 bases from J, the junction kept 7 bases outside the gene matches. The length of the CDR3 is 15 residues. The CDR3 DNA reads TGTGCCAGCAGCCCCAGGACAGGGGGCGTCTATGGCTACACCTTC. Translated: CASSPRTGGVYGYTF.

The sample holds a few counts of this clonotype. The chain recombines TRBV28 with TRBJ1-5; D gene uncertain. Per germline, CDR1 MDHEN and CDR2 SYDVKM. The CDR3 length is 14 residues. Trimming pared 2 bases from V and 0 bases from J, leaving 5 bases between. CDR3 amino acids: CASSLRSSNQPQHF. For the CDR3, the DNA is TGTGCCAGCAGTTTAAGGAGTAGCAATCAGCCCCAGCATTTT.

This clonotype was picked up many times. The CDR3 DNA follows: TGTGCCACCCCTAACGGGGCCTTAGGCTACACCTTC. The encoded protein is CATPNGALGYTF. This chain joins TRBV2 and TRBJ1-2; D perhaps matches TRBD1 (5 bases). The CDR3 runs 12 residues. Trimming took 10 bases from V and 8 from J, leaving 17 bases between them. Germline-derived CDR1 and CDR2 are SNHLY and FYNNEI. The whole variable domain, filled in from reference TRBV2 and TRBJ1-2, reads EPEVTQTPSHQVTQMGQEVILRCVPISNHLYFYWYRQILGQKVEFLVSFYNNEISEKSEIFDDQFSVERPDGSNFTLKIRSTKLEDSAMYFCATPNGALGYTFGSGTRLTVV.

This clonotype was recorded at least ten times. The rearrangement uses TRBV7-2 and TRBJ2-1, with TRBD2 matching 8 bases. CDR1 is SGHTA, CDR2 FQGNSA, per germline. After removal of 1 base from V and 5 bases from J, the junction contained 4 bases not matched to a gene. CDR3 length equals 15 residues. CDR3 sequence (DNA): TGTGCCAGCAGCTTAGGCGGGAGGACAAACAATGAGCAGTTCTTC. Amino acids: CASSLGGRTNNEQFF.

This clonotype has ten or more counts. The chain links TRBV11-2 to TRBJ2-1, with TRBD2 matching 7 bases. CDR3 length equals 15 residues. CDR1 and CDR2 from the germline V gene are SGHAT and FQNNGV. J lost 6 bases, V lost 1 base, and 6 bases had no gene match. CDR3 loop: CASSLVTGRGNEQFF. The DNA for the CDR3 is TGTGCCAGCAGCTTAGTGACGGGGAGGGGCAATGAGCAGTTCTTC.

CDR3 DNA: TGTGCCAGCACCAGGACTAGCGGGGGGTTCACAGATACGCAGTATTTT. Protein: CASTRTSGGFTDTQYF. The chain employs TRBV6-2 or TRBV6-3 and TRBJ2-3; 14 bases are a match to TRBD2. Germline lookup yields CDR1 MNHEY and CDR2 SVGEGT. V lost 7 bases and J lost 2; bases outside the gene matches: 5. The CDR3 sequence is 16 residues long.

This clonotype was observed at least ten times. The chain carries TRBV3-1 and TRBJ1-1; 10 bases are shared with TRBD1. V dropped 4 bases and J dropped 1; count of bases not matched to a gene: 3. CDR1 and CDR2 from the germline V gene are LGHDT and YNNKEL (reference sequence). CDR3 size: 15 residues. The CDR3 protein is CASSPWTGGNTEAFF. In DNA form, the CDR3 reads TGTGCCAGCAGCCCCTGGACAGGGGGGAACACTGAAGCTTTCTTT.

This clonotype was seen ten or more times. The CDR3 nucleotides are TGTGCCGCCTCCACAATTGTCGGGGAGCTGTTTTTT. Its protein is CAASTIVGELFF. The gene calls are TRBV6-1 and TRBJ2-2, with D uncertain. Trimming pared 11 bases from V and 7 bases from J, leaving 14 bases between. The CDR3 has 12 amino acids. The germline V gene encodes CDR1 MNHNS and CDR2 SASEGT.

The chain links TRBV7-9 to TRBJ2-1; 10 nucleotides match TRBD2. Losses at the gene ends were 0 bases for V and 16 bases for J; bases not matched to a gene: 9. The V gene's germline CDR1 is SEHNR and CDR2 FQNEAQ (reference sequence). This CDR3 is 14 amino acids long. CDR3 nucleotide sequence: TGTGCCAGCAGCTTAGCGGAGCGGGAGGGCCTAAACTTCTTC. This codes for CASSLAEREGLNFF.

This clonotype was recorded many times. V and J are TRBV11-2 and TRBJ2-1; D may correspond to TRBD1 or TRBD2 (5 bases each). The germline V and J ends were trimmed by 4 bases and 10 bases, with 23 bases remaining between them. There are 16 residues in the CDR3. Germline V lookup: CDR1 SGHAT, CDR2 FQNNGV. Here the CDR3 reads CASSYFRGGGKGEQFF. The CDR3 DNA follows: TGTGCCAGCAGCTACTTTCGGGGTGGCGGCAAGGGGGAGCAGTTCTTC.

This clonotype occurred many times. V usage is TRBV18 and J usage is TRBJ1-1; weak D call: TRBD1 (5 bases). The CDR3 spans 14 residues. V lost 3 bases and J lost 1, with 9 bases in between. The germline gives CDR1 KGHSH, CDR2 LQKENI. In nucleotides, the CDR3 is TGTGCCAGCTCACCGACAGAACGGAACACTGAAGCTTTCTTT. Protein sequence: CASSPTERNTEAFF.

This clonotype was observed at least ten times. This chain's CDR3 is CASSSTPTPSSPLHF. For the CDR3, the DNA is TGTGCCAGCAGTTCCACCCCGACTCCCAGCTCACCCCTCCACTTT. This chain joins TRBV6-5 and TRBJ1-6; D remains ambiguous. V shed 4 bases and J shed 10 bases, with 17 bases lying between them. This CDR3 spans 15 amino acids. Germline loops: CDR1 MNHEY, CDR2 SVGAGI.

The CDR3 protein is CASSLDRGYETQYF. The CDR3 coding sequence is TGTGCCAGCAGTTTAGACAGGGGATACGAGACCCAGTACTTC. This chain links TRBV28 with TRBJ2-5; 8 bases are a match to TRBD1. The V and J ends lost 2 bases and 5 bases, in that order; junction bases with no gene match: 4. This CDR3 region has 14 residues. The V gene's germline CDR1 is MDHEN and CDR2 SYDVKM.

This clonotype was counted many times. The V gene is TRBV7-8, the J gene TRBJ1-5; D remains unclear. Germline CDR1 and CDR2: SGHVS and FQNEAQ. V was clipped by 3 bases and J by 5 bases, with 8 bases between them. The CDR3 is 13 residues long. The CDR3 DNA reads TGTGCCAGCAGCTTGATACAAGATCAGCCCCAGCATTTT. It encodes CASSLIQDQPQHF.

V gene TRBV11-2 combines with J gene TRBJ2-7; either TRBD1 or TRBD2 may supply D (5 bases each). Trimming removed 0 bases from V and 5 bases from J, with 11 bases in between. Germline V gives CDR1 SGHAT, CDR2 FQNNGV. This CDR3 comprises 14 residues. The CDR3 nucleotides read TGTGCCAGCAGCTTAGAGGGGGTAACGGACGAGCAGTACTTC. Translation gives CASSLEGVTDEQYF.

This clonotype was recorded many times. The chain joins TRBV11-3 to TRBJ2-1; TRBD2 aligns across 9 bases. The V segment lost 0 bases and the J segment 7 bases; nucleotides outside the gene matches: 10. This CDR3 has 17 amino acids. Germline-derived CDR1 and CDR2 are SGHNT and YENEEA. Written as DNA, the CDR3 is TGTGCCAGCAGCTTAGACCCCTTAGCGGGAGTCGGTAATGAGCAGTTCTTC. This encodes CASSLDPLAGVGNEQFF. The full variable domain, in which reference TRBV11-3 and TRBJ2-1 provide the parts outside the CDR3, is EAGVVQSPRYKIIEKKQPVAFWCNPISGHNTLYWYLQNLGQGPELLIRYENEEAVDDSQLPKDRFSAERLKGVDSTLKIQPAELGDSAVYLCASSLDPLAGVGNEQFFGPGTRLTVL.

This clonotype was detected many times. The chain links TRBV27 to TRBJ2-7; D may be TRBD2 (6 bases). With 5 bases removed from V and 2 bases from J, the gap between germline ends came to 16 bases. This CDR3 contains 15 residues. The germline CDR1 and CDR2 sequences are MNHEY and SMNVEV (reference sequence). The CDR3 here is CASSPEGTLTYEQYF. CDR3 sequence (DNA): TGTGCCAGCAGTCCGGAGGGGACTCTCACCTACGAGCAGTACTTC.

In its sample, this clonotype was seen many times. V usage is TRBV19 and J usage is TRBJ2-1; 10 nucleotides match TRBD2. The V gene end was trimmed by 3 bases and the J gene end by 6 bases; junction bases not matched to a gene: 5. In germline, CDR1 is LNHDA, CDR2 SQIVND (reference sequence). The CDR3 contains 15 residues. The CDR3 DNA reads as TGTGCCAGTAGTATTCTAGCGGGGGCCATCAATGAGCAGTTCTTC. As protein: CASSILAGAINEQFF.

This clonotype was observed at least ten times. The chain employs TRBV10-3 and TRBJ2-5; 7 bases line up with TRBD2. Germline V gives CDR1 ENHRY, CDR2 SYGVKD. The V and J ends lost 6 bases and 1 base, in that order; junction bases with no gene match: 5. This CDR3 contains 14 residues. The CDR3 region is CAIRQTSVQETQYF. The DNA of the CDR3 is TGTGCCATCAGACAAACTAGCGTCCAAGAGACCCAGTACTTC.

The sample holds many counts of this clonotype. The junction departs from germline at one end; a sequencing error may be responsible. The chain is built from TRBV4-1 and TRBJ2-2, with D possibly TRBD1 on 5 matching bases. The germline CDR1 and CDR2 sequences are MGHRA and YSYEKL. The CDR3 length is 16 residues. CDR3 sequence reads: CASSQDTQGNTGQLYF. The CDR3 coding sequence is TGTGCCAGCAGCCAAGATACCCAGGGAAACACCGGGCAGCTCTACTTT.